This TCR beta chain came from a study of shared clonotypes between healthy human individuals. Study-level points and caveats: The diversity represented, both genetic and in exposure history, was limited by few donors.

Clones were read by immunoSEQ multiplex PCR, and TCRdb kept only the in-frame ones, dropping some. The table records under 2.5 million clones, roughly 90% of them present only once. Only a few counts were recorded for this clone. What it recognizes is unknown. Sequenced material: naive CD4+ T cells from PBMCs. Subset in this sample: CD45RA+ positively selected. The sequence derives from a man aged 18-30 years in good health. Some clones in this sample may be carry-over from other donors' samples.

CDR3 loop: CASSEKGRNTEAFF. The CDR3 coding sequence is TGTGCCAGCAGTGAAAAGGGACGGAACACTGAAGCTTTCTTT. V gene TRBV2 combines with J gene TRBJ1-1; possibly TRBD1 for D (5 bases). The CDR3 length is 14 residues. Germline V CDR1 and CDR2: SNHLY, FYNNEI. Trimming pared 2 bases from V and 1 base from J, leaving 8 bases between.